This TCR beta chain was identified in a study of blood T cell repertoires in COVID-19. Germline-derived CDR1 and CDR2 are SGHRS and YFSETQ. The trim removed 5 bases at V and 3 bases at J, leaving 12 bases unmatched. The CDR3 loop spans 17 amino acids. The count of this clone is one. Only in-frame clones appear in the TCRdb table, and some are missing; sequencing was by immunoSEQ multiplex PCR. This table has some 150,000 clones, approximately 82% appearing once. The sequencing sample was made of peripheral blood. The chain is built from TRBV5-1 and TRBJ1-1; 11 nucleotides line up with TRBD1. The TCR was taken from a human donor in a cohort sampled during active COVID-19. The CDR3, as DNA: TGCGCCAGCAGTAGCGGACAGGGGGCTCCGGGTGACACTGAAGCTTTCTTT. Protein: CASSSGQGAPGDTEAFF. The variable domain in full, with the rest retrieved from reference TRBV5-1 and TRBJ1-1, is KAGVTQTPRYLIKTRGQQVTLSCSPISGHRSVSWYQQTPGQGLQFLFEYFSETQRNKGNFPGRFSGRQFSNSRSEMNVSTLELGDSALYLCASSSGQGAPGDTEAFFGQGTRLTVV.